The 14 T cell receptor beta chains in this list originate from one sample, sequenced in a study of tumor-infiltrating lymphocytes in oesophageal squamous cell carcinoma. One entry per CDR3 protein, called by TCRdb with MiXCR from the PCR reads. The sample holds approximately 20,000 distinct CDR3 sequences, 40% seen once. The sequencing input was blood. These receptors were obtained from a male donor with esophageal squamous cell carcinoma.

This chain connects TRBV7-9 to TRBJ2-5, with D perhaps being TRBD1 or TRBD2 (5 bases each). Germline CDR1 is SEHNR and CDR2 is FQNEAQ (reference sequence). This CDR3 is 14 amino acids long. Trimming pared 0 bases from V and 11 bases from J, leaving 16 bases between. DNA for the CDR3: TGTGCCAGCAGCTTAGCTCGCGCAGGGAGTGAGCAGTACTTC. This translates into CASSLARAGSEQYF.

This clonotype was observed a handful of times. J is TRBJ2-1 and V is TRBV7-8; tentatively, D is TRBD2 (6 bases). Looked up from germline, CDR1 is SGHVS and CDR2 is FQNEAQ. V gave up 1 base and J gave up 4 bases, with 11 bases separating them. This CDR3 has 15 residues. The CDR3 DNA follows: TGTGCCAGCAGCTTAGATCTGGGGACTTACAATGAGCAGTTCTTC. Translation: CASSLDLGTYNEQFF.

The V call is TRBV20-1, the J call TRBJ1-4; TRBD2 aligns across 12 bases. The J call may be faulty, since TRBJ2-3 better matches the DNA end. The CDR3 spans 15 residues. The germline V gene has CDR1 DFQATT and CDR2 SNEGSKA (reference sequence). CDR3 sequence (DNA): TGCAGTGCTAAGGGACTAGCGGGCGGGGATGTTACGCAGTATTTT. Translation gives CSAKGLAGGDVTQYF.

This clonotype counts as medium-sized. The rearrangement joins TRBV7-6 to TRBJ1-4; 9 nucleotides agree with TRBD1. Germline V gene lookup returns CDR1 SGHVS and CDR2 FNYEAQ. This CDR3 comprises 14 residues. J was trimmed by 8 bases and V by 5 bases; bases with no gene match: 6. DNA for the CDR3: TGTGCCAGCAGCCTGGGACAGGGAGGAGAAAAACTGTTTTTT. Translated: CASSLGQGGEKLFF. Supplemented by reference TRBV7-6 and TRBJ1-4, the full variable domain reads GAGVSQSPRYKVTKRGQDVALRCDPISGHVSLYWYRQALGQGPEFLTYFNYEAQQDKSGLPNDRFSAERPEGSISTLTIQRTEQRDSAMYRCASSLGQGGEKLFFGSGTQLSVL.

This clonotype was observed a few times. The V call is TRBV2, the J call TRBJ2-2, with 11 bases identical to TRBD1. The CDR3 is 14 amino acids. Germline lookup yields CDR1 SNHLY and CDR2 FYNNEI. The J segment lost 8 bases and the V segment lost 5 bases, leaving 4 bases of the junction unmatched. The CDR3 DNA follows: TGTGCCAGCAGTTTTGGGACAGGGGGGGGGGAGCTGTTTTTT. Its protein product is CASSFGTGGGELFF.

This clonotype was detected only a few times. This sequence joins TRBV2 and TRBJ1-3; D remains ambiguous. V shed 1 base and J shed 9 bases, with 16 bases lying between them. This CDR3 has 15 amino acids. Germline V gives CDR1 SNHLY, CDR2 FYNNEI. DNA of the CDR3: TGTGCCAGCAGTGAAGGGCAACCTCGACAAGCCACCATATATTTT. Residues: CASSEGQPRQATIYF.

The gene calls are TRBV7-4 and TRBJ1-3; TRBD1 agrees at 7 bases. V was clipped by 1 base and J by 2 bases; unmatched bases: 8. The CDR3 loop spans 17 amino acids. From germline, CDR1 is SGHVT and CDR2 SQSDAQ. The CDR3 loop reads CASSLGQGFGTGNTIYF. The CDR3 DNA is TGTGCCAGCAGCTTAGGACAGGGATTTGGGACTGGAAACACCATATATTTT. Filled out from reference TRBV7-4 and TRBJ1-3, the complete variable domain reads GAGVSQSPRYKVAKRGRDVALRCDSISGHVTLYWYRQTLGQGSEVLTYSQSDAQRDKSGRPSGRFSAERPERSVSTLKIQRTEQGDSAVYLCASSLGQGFGTGNTIYFGEGSWLTVV.

Many counts were recorded for this clonotype. The chain combines TRBV11-2 with TRBJ2-5; D uncertain. CDR1 is SGHAT, CDR2 FQNNGV, per germline. The CDR3 runs to 13 residues. The germline V and J ends were trimmed by 1 base and 5 bases, with 8 bases remaining between them. CDR3 DNA sequence: TGTGCCAGCAGCTTAGGTTTGGGGGAGACCCAGTACTTC. Translating it yields CASSLGLGETQYF. The full variable domain, completed using reference TRBV11-2 and TRBJ2-5, is EAGVAQSPRYKIIEKRQSVAFWCNPISGHATLYWYQQILGQGPKLLIQFQNNGVVDDSQLPKDRFSAERLKGVDSTLKIQPAKLEDSAVYLCASSLGLGETQYFGPGTRLLVL.

Here the CDR3 reads CATLGSGVEQFF. DNA of the CDR3: TGCGCCACCCTGGGATCAGGAGTTGAGCAGTTCTTC. The chain carries TRBV10-2 and TRBJ2-3, with D hard to call. The DNA end is more similar to TRBJ2-1, so the J call may be wrong. The CDR3 is 12 amino acids. Germline-derived CDR1 and CDR2 are WSHSY and SAAADI.

This clonotype has just one count. The J gene is TRBJ2-7, the V gene TRBV28; D unclear. With 5 bases removed from V and 4 bases from J, the gap between germline ends came to 12 bases. Germline CDR1 reads MDHEN; CDR2 reads SYDVKM. The CDR3 loop spans 13 amino acids. This CDR3 reads CASSPFLAYEQYF. CDR3 sequence (DNA): TGTGCCAGCAGTCCGTTCCTTGCTTACGAGCAGTACTTC.

This clonotype was seen many times. The chain has TRBV6-1 and TRBJ2-1; 9 positions match TRBD2. In germline, CDR1 is MNHNS, CDR2 SASEGT. The CDR3 has 14 residues. The V and J ends lost 8 bases and 6 bases, in that order; junction bases with no gene match: 8. The CDR3 reads CASVAGGLGNEQFF. DNA for the CDR3: TGTGCCAGCGTTGCGGGGGGGCTGGGCAATGAGCAGTTCTTC.

This clonotype came up a few times. The chain has TRBV9 and TRBJ1-2; D perhaps matches TRBD1 (5 bases). CDR1 and CDR2 (germline): SGDLS, YYNGEE. This CDR3 contains 15 residues. V shed 4 bases and J shed 8 bases, with 21 bases lying between them. In nucleotides, the CDR3 is TGTGCCAGCAGCACCGCTAGCAGGGTAGTGGGCGGCTACACCTTC. Protein: CASSTASRVVGGYTF.

This clonotype came up a few times. In this CDR3 the conserved last residue, phenylalanine or tryptophan, is missing, so a read error is likely. It is unclear where the CDR3 begins or ends on the DNA, so no DNA is shown, and the CDR3 is as TCRdb lists it. The J gene is TRBJ1-1, the V gene TRBV5-1. The CDR3 length equals 8 residues, ends included. Germline-derived CDR1 and CDR2 are SGHRS and YFSETQ. The CDR3 reads CASSNGML.

The chain couples TRBV27 to TRBJ1-5; D gene uncertain. Trimming removed 5 bases from V and 3 bases from J, with 11 bases in between. The CDR3 totals 14 residues. Germline V gives CDR1 MNHEY, CDR2 SMNVEV (reference sequence). In DNA form, the CDR3 reads TGTGCCAGCAGTGCTGGACTGAACAATCAGCCCCAGCATTTT. It translates to CASSAGLNNQPQHF.